This TCR beta chain was profiled in a study of shared clonotypes between healthy human individuals (dated by TCRdb to 2018 to 2020). Describing the broader study: The cohort comprised two women and a few men aged 18 to 49 years. To estimate repertoire size and how much clonotype sharing occurs between individuals, the study deeply sequenced the blood TCR repertoires of five or six healthy adults. To increase sequencing depth and limit assay-specific biases, different laboratories used diverse techniques to prepare libraries and sequence TCR repertoires. Leukapheresis yielded between about 0.94 and 9.5 billion PBMCs per donor.

Turning to this clone: Its antigen target is currently unknown. Qualities for individual bases were not recorded, and no much larger clone is one base off.

TCR CDR3 regions were amplified from genomic DNA by multiplex PCR using the deep immunoSEQ assay. For each cell subset, the extracted genomic DNA was distributed evenly across all wells of several immunoSEQ 96-well plates, and each plate served as one replicate. For unsorted PBMC, each replicate PCR was loaded with approximately 330 ng genomic DNA, equivalent to tens of thousands of T cell genomes. Ten immunoSEQ deep assay plates were used to sequence unsorted PBMC genomic DNA. Purified libraries were quantified with a Qubit 3.0 fluorometer, sized on a Bioanalyzer 2100, and re-quantified with the KAPA Library Quantification kit. A separate single-read 150-cycle Illumina NextSeq 550 flow cell was used to sequence each immunoSEQ 96-well plate. Regarding the original processing steps: Because only junctional sequences without quality scores were contained in the immunoSEQ output, filtering matching that applied to full-length reads could not be performed. To assign V/J genes and CDR3, sequences were annotated against IMGT germline references using PyIR, a Python wrapper for IgBLAST v1.9. Reads were removed for weak V/J assignments (E-value above 1e-6), missing CDR3, stop codons, out-of-frame junctions, or ambiguous translated residues. V3J clonotypes were defined as sequences sharing an identical inferred V gene, J gene, and CDR3 amino acid sequence. The percentage overlap between two repertoires was calculated by dividing the number of shared unique clonotypes by the size of the smaller repertoire. Richness of each repertoire was evaluated using RTK rarefaction, the Chao1 estimator, and Recon v2.1 estimates of unobserved clonotypes. The source is immuneACCESS, and TCRdb retained only in-frame sequences with V and J called. Part of the clones is not carried over; for the studies checked, unresolved V genes explain less than half of this, and the remainder is unexplained. V, J and clone size are those of that table, while D and trimming were read from the DNA. The sample profile shows approximately 500,000 clones; 75% to 85% of them were found once. The ten largest clones capture roughly 13% of the sample.

V is cut by 5 bases and J by 3 bases, and the space between the germline ends is 13 bases. The germline V gene encodes CDR1 MDHEN and CDR2 SYDVKM. The CDR3 spans 14 residues, from the cysteine through the phenylalanine. Only CDR3 DNA remains: 42 bases, in frame from the first base. What the authors observed across the whole study: Pairwise subsampling indicated that sequencing depth was expected to affect the degree of clonotype sharing among donors. Only blood was sampled, and tissue TCR repertoires likely differ from those in blood. Because the study included a small number of donors, the genetic and exposure-history diversity represented was limited.

The donors were healthy, HIV-negative adults who had no recently reported acute infections or vaccinations. All donors were Caucasian adults living in Nashville, Tennessee, USA. In the unsorted samples, 70 million to 90 million PBMCs were counted, and genomic DNA was extracted using the QIAamp DNA Blood Mini kit. Blood was obtained by leukapheresis, after which PBMCs were separated by Ficoll-Histopaque density gradient centrifugation and cryopreserved in liquid nitrogen vapor phase. The receptor was derived from a woman in her thirties or forties in good health. Some clones in this sample may be carry-over from other donors' samples. This chain is built from TRBV28 and TRBJ1-1; too little of a D gene remains to name it. Sequenced material: PBMCs. The CDR3 here reads CASSPSGLYTEAFF. In nucleotides, the sequence is TGTGCCAGCAGTCCGTCGGGGTTGTACACTGAAGCTTTCTTT.